The 24 T cell receptor beta chains in this list originate from one sample, sequenced in a study of control samples from healthy donors and cancer patients. Sequencing was performed with immunoSEQ multiplex PCR; in TCRdb, only in-frame clones are kept and a portion is missing. In the table there are 70,000 or so clones, roughly 90% of which are singletons. The sample was PBMCs. Every receptor here comes from a man aged 55 to 70 with lung cancer.

J is TRBJ1-2 and V is TRBV7-9; D possibly corresponds to TRBD1 (6 bases). The CDR3 runs to 14 residues. Trimming removed 5 bases from V and 1 base from J, with 11 bases in between. Germline CDR1 is SEHNR and CDR2 is FQNEAQ (reference sequence). CDR3 loop: CASSPRTDNYGYTF. In nucleotides, the CDR3 is TGTGCCAGCAGCCCGAGGACAGATAACTATGGCTACACCTTC.

V and J are TRBV3-1 (or the pseudogene TRBV3-2) and TRBJ1-4, with a weak D call TRBD1 (5 bases). Germline CDR1 and CDR2: LGHDT and YNNKEL (reference sequence). The CDR3 spans 12 residues. Trimming left V 1 base short and J 10 bases short, with 7 bases between. The CDR3 region is CASSQAGGKLFF. CDR3 DNA sequence: TGTGCCAGCAGCCAAGCTGGGGGAAAACTGTTTTTT.

This clone is judged medium-sized (0.01 to 0.1%). The chain carries TRBV29-1 and TRBJ2-5; D gene ambiguous. V was trimmed by 8 bases and J by 1 base, leaving 14 bases between them. CDR1 is SQVTM and CDR2 is ANQGSEA in the germline V gene. There are 13 residues in the CDR3. The DNA for the CDR3 is TGCAGCATCCAAGGGTACAGCCAAGAGACCCAGTACTTC. It translates to CSIQGYSQETQYF.

The gene calls are TRBV5-1 and TRBJ1-4; TRBD1 aligns across 8 bases. The CDR3 sequence is 15 residues long. Germline V gene data show CDR1 as SGHRS and CDR2 as YFSETQ. With V trimmed by 0 bases and J by 6 bases, 4 bases remained unmatched. CDR3 in DNA: TGCGCCAGCAGCTTGGGGACAGGGCCCGATGAAAAACTGTTTTTT. This translates into CASSLGTGPDEKLFF. The full variable domain, in which reference TRBV5-1 and TRBJ1-4 provide the parts outside the CDR3, is KAGVTQTPRYLIKTRGQQVTLSCSPISGHRSVSWYQQTPGQGLQFLFEYFSETQRNKGNFPGRFSGRQFSNSRSEMNVSTLELGDSALYLCASSLGTGPDEKLFFGSGTQLSVL.

This chain connects TRBV11-1 to TRBJ1-1; D gene ambiguous. This CDR3 spans 15 amino acids. V lost 1 base and J lost 1, with 10 bases in between. Germline CDR1 SGHAT, CDR2 FQDESV (reference sequence). CDR3 amino acids: CASSLVGVSNTEAFF. The CDR3 DNA reads as TGTGCCAGCAGCTTAGTTGGGGTCTCGAACACTGAAGCTTTCTTT.

This chain links TRBV4-1 with TRBJ2-1; D gene ambiguous. The germline gives CDR1 MGHRA, CDR2 YSYEKL. The CDR3 length is 13 residues. V lost 1 base and J 7 bases, leaving 8 bases between the germline ends. The CDR3 loop reads CASSQGLRNEQFF. As DNA, the CDR3 is TGCGCCAGCAGCCAAGGGCTTCGAAATGAGCAGTTCTTC.

V usage is TRBV5-6 and J usage is TRBJ2-1; possible D gene TRBD1, 6 bases. Trimming left V 2 bases short and J 4 bases short, with 16 bases between. Germline assignment: CDR1 SGHDT and CDR2 YYEEEE. This CDR3 spans 16 amino acids. CDR3 loop: CASSLGGPGDYNEQFF. Here the CDR3 DNA reads TGTGCCAGCAGCTTAGGTGGGCCAGGGGATTACAATGAGCAGTTCTTC. Together with reference TRBV5-6 and TRBJ2-1, the CDR3 gives the full variable domain: DAGVTQSPTHLIKTRGQQVTLRCSPKSGHDTVSWYQQALGQGPQFIFQYYEEEERQRGNFPDRFSGHQFPNYSSELNVNALLLGDSALYLCASSLGGPGDYNEQFFGPGTRLTVL.

This sequence joins TRBV7-2 and TRBJ2-3; 11 nucleotides align to TRBD2. The V gene end was trimmed by 4 bases and the J gene end by 6 bases; junction bases not matched to a gene: 9. Germline CDR1 is SGHTA and CDR2 is FQGNSA. The CDR3 extends over 16 amino acids. This CDR3 is CASSSLGTSGRDTQYF. As DNA, the CDR3 is TGTGCCAGCAGCTCACTTGGGACTAGCGGCCGGGATACGCAGTATTTT.

The rearrangement joins TRBV5-6 to TRBJ2-5; the match to TRBD2 covers 14 bases. V shed 0 bases and J 8 bases; nucleotides not matched to a gene: 6. The CDR3 sequence is 16 residues long. CDR1 and CDR2 (germline): SGHDT, YYEEEE. The CDR3 DNA reads TGTGCCAGCAGCTTGGGACTAGCGGGGGGGGCAAGAACCCAGTACTTC. It is translated as CASSLGLAGGARTQYF.

The chain joins TRBV4-1 to TRBJ1-2, with 11 bases lining up with TRBD1. Germline assignment: CDR1 MGHRA and CDR2 YSYEKL. The ends lost 0 bases at V and 5 bases at J; junction bases unmatched: 8. The CDR3 is made up of 17 amino acids. This CDR3 is CASSQDKGQGALYGYTF. The CDR3 region has the DNA TGCGCCAGCAGCCAAGATAAAGGACAGGGGGCACTTTATGGCTACACCTTC.

The rearrangement links TRBV6-6 to TRBJ2-1; TRBD2 matches at 10 bases. The germline V gene encodes CDR1 MNHNY and CDR2 SVGAGI (reference sequence). This CDR3 has 14 amino acids. The ends lost 4 bases at V and 8 bases at J; junction bases unmatched: 5. CDR3 amino acids: CASSWSGGADEQFF. In DNA form, the CDR3 reads TGTGCCAGCAGTTGGAGCGGGGGGGCCGATGAGCAGTTCTTC.

This clone appeared a single time. The V call is TRBV11-2, the J call TRBJ2-5; tentatively, D is TRBD2 (6 bases). The CDR3 has 16 residues. Germline CDR1 SGHAT, CDR2 FQNNGV. Trimming removed 0 bases from V and 5 bases from J, with 16 bases in between. CDR3 nucleotides: TGTGCCAGCAGCTTAGAAGCCGGCCTCAGCGGGGAGACCCAGTACTTC. Translated: CASSLEAGLSGETQYF.

The rearrangement uses TRBV10-3 and TRBJ1-3, with 9 bases that match TRBD1. Germline V gene sequence: CDR1 ENHRY, CDR2 SYGVKD. This CDR3 spans 14 amino acids. J gave up 3 bases and V 9 bases, and 6 bases lay outside the gene matches. This CDR3 is CAMGQGDGGNTIYF. As DNA, the CDR3 is TGTGCCATGGGACAGGGAGACGGTGGAAACACCATATATTTT.

The chain is built from TRBV6-1 and TRBJ1-1; D unresolved. Germline CDR1 and CDR2: MNHNS and SASEGT. Deletions cut 1 base from V and 0 bases from J, with 6 bases between. The CDR3 length is 14 residues. The CDR3 loop reads CASSEDSLNTEAFF. DNA for the CDR3: TGTGCCAGCAGTGAAGACAGCCTGAACACTGAAGCTTTCTTT.

The V gene is TRBV21-1, the J gene TRBJ1-3; no check of the table's D call, TRBD1, against the DNA was made. TRBV21-1 is a pseudogene segment. The CDR3 consists of 16 residues. CDR3 sequence: CASSKVTQSSGNTIYF. In nucleotides, the CDR3 is TGTGCCAGCAGCAAAGTTACACAGAGCTCTGGAAACACCATATATTTT.

The rearrangement joins TRBV6-5 to TRBJ1-4; the D gene is possibly TRBD1 (5 bases). Per germline, CDR1 MNHEY and CDR2 SVGAGI. With 7 bases removed from V and 16 bases from J, the gap between germline ends came to 22 bases. The CDR3 is 13 amino acids. For the CDR3, the DNA is TGTGCCAGCAAAGAGGGAGTCCAGGGCGTAGAGTTTTTT. It is translated as CASKEGVQGVEFF.

This clone appeared a single time. The J gene is TRBJ1-5, the V gene TRBV6-5; 9 bases map to TRBD1. Trimming cost V 7 bases and J 7 bases; bases outside gene matches: 11. The CDR3 spans 15 residues. The V gene's germline CDR1 is MNHEY and CDR2 SVGAGI. In nucleotides, the CDR3 is TGTGCCAGCAAGTCCGGGACAGGGAACAACCAGCCCCAGCATTTT. It codes for CASKSGTGNNQPQHF.

The chain recombines TRBV9 with TRBJ2-3; 8 bases align to TRBD1. Germline V gene lookup returns CDR1 SGDLS and CDR2 YYNGEE. V trimming: 1 base; J trimming: 4 bases; junction bases outside the gene matches: 14. The CDR3 extends over 18 amino acids. The CDR3 is CASSVWANRGVGADTQYF. CDR3 bases: TGTGCCAGCAGCGTATGGGCGAACAGGGGGGTTGGCGCAGATACGCAGTATTTT.

The CDR3 DNA is TGTGCCAGCTCACCAGGACTAGCGGGGGGACTCACAGATACGCAGTATTTT. It yields the protein CASSPGLAGGLTDTQYF. The V call is TRBV18, the J call TRBJ2-3; TRBD2 aligns across 14 bases. This CDR3 region has 17 residues. From germline, CDR1 is KGHSH and CDR2 LQKENI. With 2 bases clipped from V and 2 bases from J, the junction kept 3 bases outside the gene matches.

The J gene is TRBJ1-5, the V gene TRBV5-1; TRBD1 is a possible D gene (5 bases). The germline gives CDR1 SGHRS, CDR2 YFSETQ. V was pared by 0 bases and J by 12 bases, with 19 bases between. This CDR3 has 15 residues. CDR3 protein: CASSLGGGAGGDQHF. The CDR3 nucleotides read TGCGCCAGCAGCTTGGGAGGAGGGGCCGGAGGGGACCAGCATTTT.

Note on this clone: A read error may explain this, as a much larger clone is one base away. The sample holds other DNA sequences that translate to the same CDR3. The CDR3 is CASSSQKRGGRTGELFF. The CDR3 region has the DNA TGTGCCAGCAGTTCACAAAAGCGGGGGGGCCGGACCGGGGAGCTGTTTTTT. The genes are TRBV27 and TRBJ2-2; 10 nucleotides agree with TRBD2. The CDR3 is 17 residues long. Germline trimming cut 4 bases from V and 5 bases from J; bases unmatched to any gene: 10. Looked up from germline, CDR1 is MNHEY and CDR2 is SMNVEV (reference sequence).

V usage is TRBV10-3 and J usage is TRBJ2-7, with 9 bases that match TRBD2. The V gene's germline CDR1 is ENHRY and CDR2 SYGVKD. Trimming cost V 3 bases and J 4 bases; bases outside gene matches: 4. This CDR3 has 14 amino acids. CDR3 loop: CAISEIAGAYEQYF. CDR3 bases: TGTGCCATCAGTGAAATAGCGGGGGCGTACGAGCAGTACTTC.

This rearrangement joins TRBV4-1 to TRBJ1-3, with TRBD1 as a possible D gene (5 bases). The V gene lost 0 bases and the J gene lost 0 bases, with 9 bases spanning the gap. The germline CDR1 and CDR2 sequences are MGHRA and YSYEKL. The CDR3 contains 16 residues. The CDR3 sequence is CASSQDRAGSGNTIYF. The CDR3 nucleotides are TGCGCCAGCAGCCAAGACAGGGCCGGCTCTGGAAACACCATATATTTT.

The CDR3 DNA is TGTGCCAGCAGTTCCTCACAGGGGGCCGCTTTCTTT. The encoded protein is CASSSSQGAAFF. V usage is TRBV27 and J usage is TRBJ1-1; 9 bases line up with TRBD1. Germline values: CDR1 MNHEY, CDR2 SMNVEV (reference sequence). J lost 11 bases, V lost 4 bases, and 5 bases had no gene match. This CDR3 has 12 amino acids.